Listed below are T cell receptor beta chains from one sample, sequenced in a study of blood T cell repertoires in COVID-19. Here immunoSEQ multiplex PCR was the method, and the copy in TCRdb shows in-frame clones only, minus some. The data show under 140,000 clones, around 90% seen once. Sequenced material: peripheral blood. The receptors stem from a woman in her forties or fifties with acute or convalescent COVID-19. Both conserved end residues are part of each CDR3. The order of the fields is D gene, clone size, V gene, J gene, CDR3 DNA, CDR3 protein. The D gene is left open where the match is weak. Size tells how often a clone was seen (once, few, many) or the class of an expanded clone, and some rows leave it out.

d_gene: TRBD2
abundance: -
v_gene: TRBV15
j_gene: TRBJ2-7
CDR3nt: TGTGCCACCAGCAGAGAAAAATACACGCTAGCGGGAGGGCCCCCCTACGAGCAGTACTTC
CDR3aa: CATSREKYTLAGGPPYEQYF

d_gene: -
abundance: -
v_gene: TRBV14
j_gene: TRBJ1-1
CDR3nt: TGTGCCAGCAGCCAAAACTGGAACACTGAAGCTTTCTTT
CDR3aa: CASSQNWNTEAFF

d_gene: -
abundance: -
v_gene: TRBV29-1
j_gene: TRBJ2-7
CDR3nt: TGCAGCGTTGTTCGGGGGTACGAGCAGTACTTC
CDR3aa: CSVVRGYEQYF

d_gene: -
abundance: -
v_gene: TRBV19
j_gene: TRBJ2-1
CDR3nt: TGTGCCAGTAGTGCCGACATTGACTACAATGAGCAGTTCTTC
CDR3aa: CASSADIDYNEQFF

d_gene: TRBD2
abundance: -
v_gene: TRBV4-3
j_gene: TRBJ2-7
CDR3nt: TGCGCCAGCAGCCAAGAGAGAAGACTAGCGGGATTTTCCCACGAGCAGTACTTC
CDR3aa: CASSQERRLAGFSHEQYF

d_gene: -
abundance: -
v_gene: TRBV7-9
j_gene: TRBJ1-1
CDR3nt: TGTGCCAGCAGCTTAGTATCCACTGAAGCTTTCTTT
CDR3aa: CASSLVSTEAFF

d_gene: TRBD1
abundance: -
v_gene: TRBV7-2
j_gene: TRBJ2-5
CDR3nt: TGTGCCAGCAGCCCGAGGGACAGGGCTTCGAGGGAGACCCAGTACTTC
CDR3aa: CASSPRDRASRETQYF

d_gene: TRBD2
abundance: few
v_gene: TRBV28
j_gene: TRBJ2-1
CDR3nt: TGTGCCAGCAGTGATAGCGGGAGGTTCTCCTACAATGAGCAGTTCTTC
CDR3aa: CASSDSGRFSYNEQFF

d_gene: TRBD2
abundance: -
v_gene: TRBV7-9
j_gene: TRBJ2-7
CDR3nt: TGTGCCAGCAGCTCCAAGCGGGAGTCTGAAGAGCAGTACTTC
CDR3aa: CASSSKRESEEQYF

d_gene: TRBD2
abundance: -
v_gene: TRBV24-1
j_gene: TRBJ2-1
CDR3nt: TGTGCCACCAGTGACCCGACTAGCGGGAGGGAAAATGAGCAGTTCTTC
CDR3aa: CATSDPTSGRENEQFF

d_gene: -
abundance: few
v_gene: TRBV19
j_gene: TRBJ2-7
CDR3nt: TGTGCCAGTAGTATGGCGGTGGACAGTTCCTACGAGCAGTACTTC
CDR3aa: CASSMAVDSSYEQYF

d_gene: -
abundance: -
v_gene: TRBV18
j_gene: TRBJ2-7
CDR3nt: TGTGCCAGCTCACAGCCGGGGAGGGGGTCCTCCTACGAGCAGTACTTC
CDR3aa: CASSQPGRGSSYEQYF

d_gene: -
abundance: -
v_gene: TRBV27
j_gene: TRBJ2-7
CDR3nt: TGTGCCAGCAGTTGGAGCGGAAGCTCCTACGAGCAGTACTTC
CDR3aa: CASSWSGSSYEQYF

d_gene: TRBD1
abundance: -
v_gene: TRBV5-1
j_gene: TRBJ2-7
CDR3nt: TGCGCCAGCAGCTTGGTTGGGACAGCTCCCTACGAGCAGTACTTC
CDR3aa: CASSLVGTAPYEQYF

d_gene: -
abundance: -
v_gene: TRBV5-1
j_gene: TRBJ1-4
CDR3nt: TGCGCCAGCAGCCCCGGAGGGGCTAATGAAAAACTGTTTTTT
CDR3aa: CASSPGGANEKLFF

d_gene: -
abundance: -
v_gene: TRBV2
j_gene: TRBJ2-7
CDR3nt: TGTGCCAGCCTAGACAGTAACGAGCAGTACTTC
CDR3aa: CASLDSNEQYF

d_gene: TRBD1
abundance: -
v_gene: TRBV15
j_gene: TRBJ1-2
CDR3nt: TGTGCCACCCGTGCGACAGGGGGCACCCAACTTAACTATGGCTACACCTTC
CDR3aa: CATRATGGTQLNYGYTF

d_gene: -
abundance: -
v_gene: TRBV28
j_gene: TRBJ2-3
CDR3nt: TGTGCCAGCAGCTTCCCTAGTTCAGATACGCAGTATTTT
CDR3aa: CASSFPSSDTQYF

d_gene: -
abundance: -
v_gene: TRBV6-1
j_gene: TRBJ1-4
CDR3nt: TGTGCCAGCAGTGGTCCCCCTCGGGTCTCAACTAATGAAAAACTGTTTTTT
CDR3aa: CASSGPPRVSTNEKLFF

d_gene: -
abundance: once
v_gene: TRBV28
j_gene: TRBJ1-1
CDR3nt: TGTGCCAGCAGTATCGACAGTGATTTTGAAGCTTTCTTT
CDR3aa: CASSIDSDFEAFF

d_gene: -
abundance: -
v_gene: TRBV2
j_gene: TRBJ2-1
CDR3nt: TGTGCCAGCGGGGGAGGAGGTTACAATGAGCAGTTCTTC
CDR3aa: CASGGGGYNEQFF

d_gene: TRBD1
abundance: -
v_gene: TRBV19
j_gene: TRBJ1-2
CDR3nt: TGTGCCAGTAGCCCCGGGACAGGGTGGAGGTATGGCTACACCTTC
CDR3aa: CASSPGTGWRYGYTF

d_gene: -
abundance: few
v_gene: TRBV27
j_gene: TRBJ1-2
CDR3nt: TGTGCCAGCAGCCGTGGGGCCCCGGGGAGGCCCAACTATGGCTACACCTTC
CDR3aa: CASSRGAPGRPNYGYTF